One T cell receptor (beta chain) is described in this entry. This entry is derived from a study of blood T cell repertoires in COVID-19. Across the whole study: The origin of the acute and convalescent COVID-19 samples was the United States, Italy and Spain. The cDNA or gDNA used as material had been derived from T cells, B-cell-depleted T cells, or PBMCs.

The CDR3 covers 15 residues. V trimming: 4 bases; J trimming: 6 bases; junction bases outside the gene matches: 8. CDR1 is SNHLY, CDR2 FYNNEI, per germline. In the authors' methods: Estimated nucleated cell counts came from reference gene primer amplification. Some clones are missing from TCRdb's copy, which holds only in-frame ones; the method was immunoSEQ multiplex PCR. The DNA was the basis for D and trimming; V, J and clone size are from that table. Of around 81,000 clones listed, over 70% are singletons. The receptor's source is a human donor in a cohort sampled during active COVID-19. Sequenced input: peripheral blood. V usage is TRBV2 and J usage is TRBJ1-5, with TRBD1 identical over 8 bases. The CDR3, as DNA: TGTGCCAGCAGTGGGGCCATCCAGGGGGCTCAGCCCCAGCATTTT. Translation gives CASSGAIQGAQPQHF. The complete variable domain, with remaining parts taken from reference TRBV2 and TRBJ1-5, reads EPEVTQTPSHQVTQMGQEVILRCVPISNHLYFYWYRQILGQKVEFLVSFYNNEISEKSEIFDDQFSVERPDGSNFTLKIRSTKLEDSAMYFCASSGAIQGAQPQHFGDGTRLSIL.